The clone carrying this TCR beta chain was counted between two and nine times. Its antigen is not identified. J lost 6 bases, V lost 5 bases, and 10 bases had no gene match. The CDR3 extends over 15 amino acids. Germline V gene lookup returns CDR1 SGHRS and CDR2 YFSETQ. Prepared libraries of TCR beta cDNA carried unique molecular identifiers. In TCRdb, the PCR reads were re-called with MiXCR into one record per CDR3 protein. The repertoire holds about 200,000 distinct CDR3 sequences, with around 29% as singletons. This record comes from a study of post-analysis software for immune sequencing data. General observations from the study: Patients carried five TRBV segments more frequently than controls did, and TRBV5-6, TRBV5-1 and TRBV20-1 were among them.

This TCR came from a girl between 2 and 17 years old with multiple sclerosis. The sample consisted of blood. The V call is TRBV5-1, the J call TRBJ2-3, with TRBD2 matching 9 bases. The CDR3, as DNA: TGCGCCAGCAGTGCGGGAGGGCCGGTGGGGGATACGCAGTATTTT. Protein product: CASSAGGPVGDTQYF.